The following is a T cell receptor beta chain sequence with its context. This sample stems from a study of T cells after yellow fever vaccination. A universal primer site and UMIs were added as TCR cDNA was made by 5'RACE template switching. TCRdb passed the 5' RACE reads through MiXCR, listing each CDR3 protein once. The repertoire holds roughly 500,000 distinct CDR3 sequences, with 15% to 20% as singletons. V shed 4 bases, J shed 8 bases, and the junction held 11 bases outside the gene matches. Germline V CDR1 and CDR2: ENHRY, SYGVKD. The CDR3 totals 15 residues. The material was PBMCs, obtained 15 days after the yellow fever booster vaccination. The receptor was derived from a young man who received the YFV17D yellow fever vaccine. The chain has TRBV10-3 and TRBJ2-1, with 7 bases aligning to TRBD2. CDR3 nucleotide sequence: TGTGCCATCAGTGCCGTTAGCGGGCCTCTCCATGAGCAGTTCTTC. Amino acid sequence: CAISAVSGPLHEQFF.